This T cell receptor beta chain was sequenced in a study of blood T cell repertoires in COVID-19. Whole-study context: Spain, Italy and the United States supplied samples that represented acute and convalescent COVID-19. T cells, B-cell-depleted T cells, or PBMCs provided the cDNA or gDNA that served as material.

In the original workflow: Quantification of nucleated cells was approximated via reference gene primer amplification. TCRdb's table, derived via immunoSEQ multiplex PCR, lists solely in-frame clones and lacks some. That table supplies the V and J calls and clone size; D and trimming were determined from the DNA. This table holds roughly 200,000 clones, about 86% found once. CDR1 is MNHEY, CDR2 SVGAGI, per germline. The CDR3 has 15 residues. V lost 2 bases, J lost 8 bases, and 8 bases stayed unmatched. Sequences were obtained from peripheral blood. V gene TRBV6-5 combines with J gene TRBJ2-2, with 7 positions matching TRBD2. The sequence was collected from a man in his forties or fifties with active or convalescent COVID-19. This CDR3 is CASSYREDGWGELFF. CDR3 nucleotide sequence: TGTGCCAGCAGTTACCGGGAGGACGGATGGGGGGAGCTGTTTTTT.